The 30 T cell receptor beta chains below all came from one sample that was sequenced in a study of blood T cell repertoires in COVID-19. Profiling relied on immunoSEQ multiplex PCR, and the TCRdb table lists in-frame clones only, not all of them. The table has more than 200,000 clones, 87% seen once; the top ten hold approximately 7.3%. Source material: PBMCs or T cells enriched from blood (not recorded which). The receptors were sampled from a man aged 25-45 years in a cohort exposed to, infected with or recovered from COVID-19 (not recorded which).

The chain couples TRBV15 to TRBJ2-7; no firm D call. The CDR3 covers 15 residues. Per germline, CDR1 LNHNV and CDR2 YYDKDF (reference sequence). V gave up 0 bases and J gave up 0 bases, with 9 bases separating them. In DNA form, the CDR3 reads TGTGCCACCAGCAGAGATTCCGGCGGCTCCTACGAGCAGTACTTC. It translates to CATSRDSGGSYEQYF.

Only one count was recorded for this clone. The chain uses TRBV4-1 and TRBJ2-4; 8 nucleotides agree with TRBD2. V lost 2 bases and J lost 8; bases outside the gene matches: 2. This CDR3 region has 13 residues. Germline lookup yields CDR1 MGHRA and CDR2 YSYEKL. In nucleotides, the CDR3 is TGCGCCAGCAGCCAACCCGGGGGGGACATTCAGTACTTC. This encodes CASSQPGGDIQYF.

This clone showed up just a few times. The chain joins TRBV28 to TRBJ2-1; 10 bases are a match to TRBD1. Germline CDR1 and CDR2: MDHEN and SYDVKM. The CDR3 has 17 amino acids. V was clipped by 5 bases and J by 9 bases; unmatched bases: 16. The CDR3 DNA follows: TGTGCCAGCAGTCCAGACCCGGGACAGGGGAGAAGTTCTGAGCAGTTCTTC. Protein product: CASSPDPGQGRSSEQFF.

The V gene is TRBV28, the J gene TRBJ2-1; 8 positions match TRBD2. The germline gives CDR1 MDHEN, CDR2 SYDVKM. Trimming at V came to 2 bases and at J to 4 bases, leaving 10 bases not matched to a gene. The CDR3 has 17 amino acids. The CDR3 coding sequence is TGTGCCAGCAGTTTACCCGGGGGGGCGCTACTTTACAATGAGCAGTTCTTC. Translating it yields CASSLPGGALLYNEQFF.

The chain has TRBV29-1 and TRBJ1-2, with a possible D match to TRBD1 (5 bases). The CDR3 covers 14 residues. Trimming stripped 2 bases from V and 4 bases from J, with 14 bases between. Germline CDR1 and CDR2: SQVTM and ANQGSEA. In DNA form, the CDR3 reads TGCAGCGTTGAATTTGTAGGGGTGGGCTATGGCTACACCTTC. Translated, it gives CSVEFVGVGYGYTF.

This sequence joins TRBV2 and TRBJ2-4; 7 nucleotides line up with TRBD2. CDR1 is SNHLY, CDR2 FYNNEI, per germline. The CDR3 loop spans 15 amino acids. Trimming took 1 base from V and 5 from J; bases not matched to a gene: 5. CDR3 nucleotide sequence: TGTGCCAGCAGTGAAGAGGAGGGAGGGGAAAACATTCAGTACTTC. Encoded protein: CASSEEEGGENIQYF. Together with reference TRBV2 and TRBJ2-4, the CDR3 gives the full variable domain: EPEVTQTPSHQVTQMGQEVILRCVPISNHLYFYWYRQILGQKVEFLVSFYNNEISEKSEIFDDQFSVERPDGSNFTLKIRSTKLEDSAMYFCASSEEEGGENIQYFGAGTRLSVL.

This clone is a singleton in its sample. Compared with germline, one end of the junction differs, possibly owing to a read error. V is TRBV28 and J is TRBJ2-7; D gene unclear. The CDR3 is made up of 11 amino acids. Germline V gene lookup returns CDR1 MDHEN and CDR2 SYDVKM. In DNA, the CDR3 is TGTGCCAGCAGTTCCTCCCACGAGCAGTACTTC. It codes for CASSSSHEQYF. The whole variable domain, remainder taken from reference TRBV28 and TRBJ2-7, is DVKVTQSSRYLVKRTGEKVFLECVQDMDHENMFWYRQDPGLGLRLIYFSYDVKMKEKGDIPEGYSVSREKKERFSLILESASTNQTSMYLCASSSSHEQYFGPGTRLTVT.

The chain has TRBV18 and TRBJ2-1, with 10 positions matching TRBD2. The V segment lost 6 bases and the J segment 4 bases; nucleotides outside the gene matches: 6. Germline values: CDR1 KGHSH, CDR2 LQKENI. The CDR3 is 15 residues long. The CDR3 coding sequence is TGTGCCAGCTCGCTTACTAGCGGGGCTTACAATGAGCAGTTCTTC. It encodes CASSLTSGAYNEQFF.

V gene TRBV28 combines with J gene TRBJ2-3; 12 bases match TRBD1. Germline V gene lookup returns CDR1 MDHEN and CDR2 SYDVKM. This CDR3 spans 16 amino acids. V trimming: 4 bases; J trimming: 4 bases; junction bases outside the gene matches: 6. Written as DNA, the CDR3 is TGTGCCAGCAGTTCATGGGACAGGGGGCAAGCAGATACGCAGTATTTT. It specifies CASSSWDRGQADTQYF.

The rearrangement uses TRBV27 and TRBJ2-7, with 7 nucleotides matching TRBD2. The trim removed 6 bases at V and 0 bases at J, leaving 5 bases unmatched. This CDR3 is built from 14 residues. Per the germline V gene, CDR1 is MNHEY and CDR2 is SMNVEV (reference sequence). CDR3 sequence reads: CASRASGSSYEQYF. The CDR3 region has the DNA TGTGCCAGCAGGGCTAGCGGAAGCTCCTACGAGCAGTACTTC.

As regards this clone: This CDR3 is also generated by other DNA sequences in the sample. The V call is TRBV7-9, the J call TRBJ1-4; 7 positions agree with TRBD1. The CDR3 sequence is 15 residues long. The V gene end was trimmed by 6 bases and the J gene end by 6 bases; junction bases not matched to a gene: 10. The V gene's germline CDR1 is SEHNR and CDR2 FQNEAQ (reference sequence). CDR3 nucleotides: TGTGCCAGCAGTCCACGGGACAGAAACTATGAAAAACTGTTTTTT. Translated, it gives CASSPRDRNYEKLFF.

This clone came up a few times. This chain connects TRBV28 to TRBJ1-6; no reliable D call. This CDR3 is built from 18 residues. Trimming took off 4 bases at V and 0 bases at J, with 16 bases between the two ends. Germline V gene lookup returns CDR1 MDHEN and CDR2 SYDVKM. The chain's CDR3 is CASSSPGEASSYNSPLHF. Written as DNA, the CDR3 is TGTGCCAGCAGTTCCCCCGGGGAGGCCAGCTCCTATAATTCACCCCTCCACTTT. The full variable domain, rest sourced from reference TRBV28 and TRBJ1-6, is DVKVTQSSRYLVKRTGEKVFLECVQDMDHENMFWYRQDPGLGLRLIYFSYDVKMKEKGDIPEGYSVSREKKERFSLILESASTNQTSMYLCASSSPGEASSYNSPLHFGNGTRLTVT.

The rearrangement uses TRBV28 and TRBJ2-5; TRBD1 matches at 9 bases. V was clipped by 5 bases and J by 0 bases; unmatched bases: 10. Germline V gene sequence: CDR1 MDHEN, CDR2 SYDVKM. This CDR3 contains 17 residues. The CDR3 sequence: CASSGPGTGINQETQYF. Written as DNA, the CDR3 is TGTGCCAGCAGTGGACCCGGGACAGGGATAAACCAAGAGACCCAGTACTTC. The full variable domain, its missing parts supplied by reference TRBV28 and TRBJ2-5, is DVKVTQSSRYLVKRTGEKVFLECVQDMDHENMFWYRQDPGLGLRLIYFSYDVKMKEKGDIPEGYSVSREKKERFSLILESASTNQTSMYLCASSGPGTGINQETQYFGPGTRLLVL.

The rearrangement uses TRBV5-1 and TRBJ2-1; 10 bases fit TRBD2. The V and J ends lost 0 bases and 5 bases, in that order; junction bases with no gene match: 2. Germline V lookup: CDR1 SGHRS, CDR2 YFSETQ. CDR3 length equals 15 residues. The DNA for the CDR3 is TGCGCCAGCAGCTTGGTAGCGGGAGGAGACAATGAGCAGTTCTTC. Amino acid sequence: CASSLVAGGDNEQFF.

This rearrangement joins TRBV5-4 to TRBJ2-7, with a weak D call TRBD1 (5 bases). This CDR3 contains 16 residues. Looked up from germline, CDR1 is SGHNT and CDR2 is YYREEE (reference sequence). Trimming left V 2 bases short and J 0 bases short, with 15 bases between. CDR3 sequence reads: CASSFTQASSSYEQYF. The CDR3 DNA reads as TGTGCCAGCAGCTTCACACAGGCCTCCTCCTCCTACGAGCAGTACTTC.

V gene TRBV11-3 combines with J gene TRBJ2-3; D ambiguous. Germline CDR1 SGHNT, CDR2 YENEEA. Trimming took off 6 bases at V and 1 base at J, with 8 bases between the two ends. This CDR3 is built from 13 residues. CDR3 in amino acids: CASRKSGTDTQYF. CDR3 nucleotides: TGTGCCAGCAGAAAGAGCGGCACAGATACGCAGTATTTT.

With regard to this clone: This could be a read error, since a much larger clone is one nucleotide away. The chain uses TRBV9 and TRBJ1-3, with D maybe TRBD1 (5 bases). Per germline, CDR1 SGDLS and CDR2 YYNGEE. This CDR3 has 14 residues. Between the trimmed V and J ends, which lost 0 bases and 4 bases, there was a span of 8 bases. The DNA of the CDR3 is TGTGCCAGCAGCGTAGAGACAGCCGGAAACACCATATATTTT. Its protein product is CASSVETAGNTIYF. Together with reference TRBV9 and TRBJ1-3, the CDR3 gives the full variable domain: DSGVTQTPKHLITATGQRVTLRCSPRSGDLSVYWYQQSLDQGLQFLIQYYNGEERAKGNILERFSAQQFPDLHSELNLSSLELGDSALYFCASSVETAGNTIYFGEGSWLTVV.

The chain combines TRBV28 with TRBJ1-2, with 7 bases identical to TRBD1. Germline CDR1 reads MDHEN; CDR2 reads SYDVKM. The CDR3 contains 17 residues. Trimming at V came to 4 bases and at J to 4 bases, leaving 15 bases not matched to a gene. The CDR3 is CASSSAPPSQGRYGYTF. CDR3 DNA sequence: TGTGCCAGCAGTTCTGCCCCACCTTCACAGGGGCGCTATGGCTACACCTTC.

This rearrangement joins TRBV19 to TRBJ1-1; tentative D call: TRBD1 (6 bases). The ends were cut back, 3 bases at V and 4 bases at J, with 15 bases in the middle. The CDR3 contains 15 residues. Germline values: CDR1 LNHDA, CDR2 SQIVND (reference sequence). This chain's CDR3 is CASSIHGRGSTEAFF. The CDR3 region has the DNA TGTGCCAGTAGTATCCACGGCAGGGGCAGCACTGAAGCTTTCTTT.

This clone was found a few times. V and J are TRBV4-1 and TRBJ2-7; D might be TRBD2 (7 bases). The V gene lost 4 bases and the J gene lost 5 bases, with 15 bases spanning the gap. The CDR3 is 14 residues long. From germline, CDR1 is MGHRA and CDR2 YSYEKL. As DNA, the CDR3 is TGCGCCAGCAGCCCCGGCGGGGGCGAAGACGAGCAGTACTTC. Translated, it gives CASSPGGGEDEQYF.

The chain couples TRBV24-1 to TRBJ2-3; 8 nucleotides match TRBD2. V lost 10 bases and J lost 0; bases outside the gene matches: 5. CDR3 length: 14 residues. Looked up from germline, CDR1 is KGHDR and CDR2 is SFDVKD. The CDR3 region is CATAQRGSTDTQYF. The CDR3 DNA reads TGTGCCACAGCCCAGCGGGGGAGCACAGATACGCAGTATTTT.

This clone came up once. V is TRBV6-2 or TRBV6-3 and J is TRBJ1-6; 9 nucleotides agree with TRBD1. The J segment lost 8 bases and the V segment lost 6 bases, leaving 11 bases of the junction unmatched. Germline loops: CDR1 MNHEY, CDR2 SVGEGT. The length of the CDR3 is 16 residues. The CDR3 region is CASRPPTGGGHSPLHF. CDR3 in DNA: TGTGCCAGCAGACCTCCGACAGGGGGTGGTCATTCACCCCTCCACTTT.

The sample holds one count of this clone. The V gene is TRBV11-2, the J gene TRBJ2-5; TRBD2 matches 8 bases. Germline loops: CDR1 SGHAT, CDR2 FQNNGV. CDR3 length equals 16 residues. Trimming at V came to 4 bases and at J to 5 bases, leaving 12 bases not matched to a gene. The CDR3 DNA sequence: TGTGCCAGCAGCTCTAGAGGAGGCGGGGGGCAGGAGACCCAGTACTTC. Amino acids: CASSSRGGGGQETQYF.

V is TRBV6-5 and J is TRBJ2-2; D perhaps matches TRBD2 (5 bases). The CDR3 totals 15 residues. Trimming pared 6 bases from V and 3 bases from J, leaving 14 bases between. The germline V gene has CDR1 MNHEY and CDR2 SVGAGI. The CDR3 bases are TGTGCCAGCAGCTTCGAGGGCCCGGACACCGGGGAGCTGTTTTTT. Encoded protein: CASSFEGPDTGELFF.

The chain links TRBV4-1 to TRBJ1-5; 10 positions match TRBD1. Germline values: CDR1 MGHRA, CDR2 YSYEKL. This CDR3 spans 16 amino acids. Trimming at V came to 2 bases and at J to 4 bases, leaving 5 bases not matched to a gene. The CDR3 loop is CASSQFWTGGNQPQHF. The CDR3 nucleotides read TGCGCCAGCAGCCAATTCTGGACAGGGGGGAATCAGCCCCAGCATTTT.

In DNA, the CDR3 is TGTGCCAGCACCGGGAGGGCCCCTGTCACCGGGGAGCTGTTTTTT. It specifies CASTGRAPVTGELFF. V usage is TRBV27 and J usage is TRBJ2-2, with TRBD2 identical over 8 bases. V shed 7 bases and J 4 bases; nucleotides not matched to a gene: 8. The CDR3 is 15 amino acids. In germline, CDR1 is MNHEY, CDR2 SMNVEV (reference sequence).

CDR3 bases: TGTGCCAGCAGTTTCACAGGGGGATACACCGGGGAGCTGTTTTTT. This codes for CASSFTGGYTGELFF. The chain recombines TRBV27 with TRBJ2-2; TRBD1 matches 8 bases. The V gene's germline CDR1 is MNHEY and CDR2 SMNVEV (reference sequence). J gave up 3 bases and V 3 bases, and 3 bases lay outside the gene matches. The CDR3 is 15 residues long.

The chain employs TRBV7-3 and TRBJ1-6; 9 positions agree with TRBD1. This CDR3 comprises 16 residues. Germline CDR1 and CDR2: SGHTA and FQGTGA. Germline trimming cut 0 bases from V and 7 bases from J; bases unmatched to any gene: 4. CDR3 nucleotides: TGTGCCAGCAGCTTAACGGGGACAGGGAGCAATTCACCCCTCCACTTT. Amino acid sequence: CASSLTGTGSNSPLHF.

The gene calls are TRBV29-1 and TRBJ2-7; 8 bases are a match to TRBD2. Losses at the gene ends were 3 bases for V and 6 bases for J; bases not matched to a gene: 1. This CDR3 comprises 11 residues. Looked up from germline, CDR1 is SQVTM and CDR2 is ANQGSEA. The CDR3 nucleotides read TGCAGCGTTGACGGGGGGGGCGAGCAGTACTTC. Its protein product is CSVDGGGEQYF.

V and J are TRBV27 and TRBJ1-5; maybe TRBD1 (6 bases). Between the trimmed V and J ends, which lost 6 bases and 6 bases, there was a span of 12 bases. The CDR3 totals 13 residues. Germline CDR1 reads MNHEY; CDR2 reads SMNVEV (reference sequence). CDR3 nucleotides: TGTGCCAGCAGCAACGGGGGGCTTCAGCCCCAGCATTTT. This translates into CASSNGGLQPQHF.